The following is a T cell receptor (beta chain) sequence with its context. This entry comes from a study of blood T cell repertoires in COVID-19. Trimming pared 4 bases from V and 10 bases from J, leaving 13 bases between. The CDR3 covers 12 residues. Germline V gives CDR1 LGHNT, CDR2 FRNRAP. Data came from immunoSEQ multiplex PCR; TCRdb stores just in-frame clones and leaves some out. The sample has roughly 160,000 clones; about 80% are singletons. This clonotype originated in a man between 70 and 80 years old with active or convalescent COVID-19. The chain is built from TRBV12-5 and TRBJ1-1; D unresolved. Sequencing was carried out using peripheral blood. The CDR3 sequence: CASGSNFGGAFF. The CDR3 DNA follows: TGTGCTAGTGGTTCAAATTTCGGTGGAGCTTTCTTT.